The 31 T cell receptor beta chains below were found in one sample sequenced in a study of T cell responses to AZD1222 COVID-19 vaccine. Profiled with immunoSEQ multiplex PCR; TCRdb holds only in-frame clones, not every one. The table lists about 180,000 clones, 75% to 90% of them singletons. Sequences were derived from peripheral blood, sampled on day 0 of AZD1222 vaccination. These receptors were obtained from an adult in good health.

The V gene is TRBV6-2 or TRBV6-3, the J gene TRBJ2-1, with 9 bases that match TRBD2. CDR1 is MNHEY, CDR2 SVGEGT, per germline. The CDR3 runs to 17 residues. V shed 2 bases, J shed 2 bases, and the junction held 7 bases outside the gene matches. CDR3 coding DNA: TGTGCCAGCAGTTACGTGGACGGGACTAGCCCCTACAATGAGCAGTTCTTC. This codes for CASSYVDGTSPYNEQFF.

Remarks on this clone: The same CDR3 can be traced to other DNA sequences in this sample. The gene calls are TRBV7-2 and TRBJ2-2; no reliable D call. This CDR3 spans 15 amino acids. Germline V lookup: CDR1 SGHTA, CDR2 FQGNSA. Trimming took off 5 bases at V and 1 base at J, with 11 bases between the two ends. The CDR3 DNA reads TGTGCCAGCAGCCCGTACTCGGGGAACACCGGGGAGCTGTTTTTT. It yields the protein CASSPYSGNTGELFF.

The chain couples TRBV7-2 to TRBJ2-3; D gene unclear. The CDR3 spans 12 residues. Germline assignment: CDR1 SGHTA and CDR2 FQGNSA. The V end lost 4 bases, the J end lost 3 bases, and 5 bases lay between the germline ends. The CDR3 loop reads CASSSITDTQYF. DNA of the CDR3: TGTGCCAGCAGCTCGATTACAGATACGCAGTATTTT.

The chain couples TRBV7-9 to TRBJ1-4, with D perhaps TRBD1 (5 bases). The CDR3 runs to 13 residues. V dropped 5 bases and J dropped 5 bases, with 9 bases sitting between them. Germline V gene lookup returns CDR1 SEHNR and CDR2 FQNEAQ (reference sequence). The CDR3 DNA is TGTGCCAGCAGCACGACAGAGAATGAAAAACTGTTTTTT. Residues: CASSTTENEKLFF.

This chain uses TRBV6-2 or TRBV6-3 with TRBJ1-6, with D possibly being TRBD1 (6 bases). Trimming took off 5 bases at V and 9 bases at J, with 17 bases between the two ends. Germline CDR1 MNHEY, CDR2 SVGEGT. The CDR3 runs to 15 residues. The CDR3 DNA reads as TGTGCCAGCAGTCTAAGGACAGCAGGACCTTCACCCCTCCACTTT. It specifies CASSLRTAGPSPLHF.

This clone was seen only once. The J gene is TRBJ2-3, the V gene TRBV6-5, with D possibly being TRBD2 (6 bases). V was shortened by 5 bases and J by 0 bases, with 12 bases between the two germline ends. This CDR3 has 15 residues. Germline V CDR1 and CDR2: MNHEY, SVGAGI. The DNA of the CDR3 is TGTGCCAGCAGTCCAAGCGCGGGGAGCACAGATACGCAGTATTTT. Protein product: CASSPSAGSTDTQYF.

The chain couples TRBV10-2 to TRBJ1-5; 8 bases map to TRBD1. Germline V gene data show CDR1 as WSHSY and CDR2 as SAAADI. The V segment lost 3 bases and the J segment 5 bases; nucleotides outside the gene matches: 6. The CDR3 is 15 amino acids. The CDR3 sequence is CASSDIGQGDQPQHF. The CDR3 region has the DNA TGCGCCAGCAGTGATATTGGACAGGGTGATCAGCCCCAGCATTTT.

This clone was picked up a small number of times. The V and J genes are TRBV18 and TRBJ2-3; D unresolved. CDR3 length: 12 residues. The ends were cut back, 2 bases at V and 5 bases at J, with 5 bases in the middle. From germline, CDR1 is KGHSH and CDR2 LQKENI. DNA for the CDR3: TGTGCCAGCTCACCAGGGATAGATACGCAGTATTTT. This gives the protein CASSPGIDTQYF.

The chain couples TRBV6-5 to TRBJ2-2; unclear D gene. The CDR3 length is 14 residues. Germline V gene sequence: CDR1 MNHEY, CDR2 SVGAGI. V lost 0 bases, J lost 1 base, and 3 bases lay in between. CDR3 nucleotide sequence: TGTGCCAGCAGTTACTCCCTGAACACCGGGGAGCTGTTTTTT. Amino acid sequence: CASSYSLNTGELFF.

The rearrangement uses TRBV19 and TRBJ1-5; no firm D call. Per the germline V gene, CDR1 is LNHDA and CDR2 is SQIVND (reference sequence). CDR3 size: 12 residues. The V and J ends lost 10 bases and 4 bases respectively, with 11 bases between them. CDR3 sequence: CATSRENQPQHF. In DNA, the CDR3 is TGTGCCACCAGCAGAGAAAATCAGCCCCAGCATTTT.

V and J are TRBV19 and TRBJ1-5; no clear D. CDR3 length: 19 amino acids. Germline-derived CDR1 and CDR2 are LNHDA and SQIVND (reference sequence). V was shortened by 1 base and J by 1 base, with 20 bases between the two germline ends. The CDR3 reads CASSIGIGDAEPSNQPQHF. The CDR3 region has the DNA TGTGCCAGTAGTATAGGTATTGGGGATGCGGAACCCAGCAATCAGCCCCAGCATTTT. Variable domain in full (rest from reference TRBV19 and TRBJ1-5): DGGITQSPKYLFRKEGQNVTLSCEQNLNHDAMYWYRQDPGQGLRLIYYSQIVNDFQKGDIAEGYSVSREKKESFPLTVTSAQKNPTAFYLCASSIGIGDAEPSNQPQHFGDGTRLSIL.

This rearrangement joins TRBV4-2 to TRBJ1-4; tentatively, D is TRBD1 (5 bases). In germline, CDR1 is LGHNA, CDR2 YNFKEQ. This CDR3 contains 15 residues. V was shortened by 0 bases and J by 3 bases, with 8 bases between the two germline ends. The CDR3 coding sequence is TGTGCCAGCAGCCAAGACAGGGTCTCTAATGAAAAACTGTTTTTT. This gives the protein CASSQDRVSNEKLFF.

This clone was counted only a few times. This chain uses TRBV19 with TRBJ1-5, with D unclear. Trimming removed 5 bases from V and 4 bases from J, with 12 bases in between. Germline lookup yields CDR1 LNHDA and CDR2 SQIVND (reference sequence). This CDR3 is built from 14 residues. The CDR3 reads CASSPMGYNQPQHF. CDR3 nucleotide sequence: TGTGCCAGTAGTCCCATGGGATATAATCAGCCCCAGCATTTT.

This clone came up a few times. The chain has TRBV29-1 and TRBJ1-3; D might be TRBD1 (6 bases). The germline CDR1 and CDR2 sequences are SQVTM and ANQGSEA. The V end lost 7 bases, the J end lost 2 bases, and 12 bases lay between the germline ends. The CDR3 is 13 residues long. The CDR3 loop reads CSALQGTGNTIYF. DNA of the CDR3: TGCAGCGCCCTCCAGGGGACTGGAAACACCATATATTTT.

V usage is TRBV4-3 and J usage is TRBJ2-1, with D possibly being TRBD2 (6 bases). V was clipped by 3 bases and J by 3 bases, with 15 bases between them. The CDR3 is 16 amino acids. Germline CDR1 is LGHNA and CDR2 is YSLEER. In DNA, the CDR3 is TGCGCCAGCAGCCACCCAGGGAGGACGGACTACAATGAGCAGTTCTTC. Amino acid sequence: CASSHPGRTDYNEQFF.

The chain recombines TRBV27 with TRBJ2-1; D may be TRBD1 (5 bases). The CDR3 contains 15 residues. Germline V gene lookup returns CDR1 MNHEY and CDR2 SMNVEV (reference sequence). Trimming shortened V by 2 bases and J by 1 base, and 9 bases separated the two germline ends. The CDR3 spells CASSLQGRSYNEQFF. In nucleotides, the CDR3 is TGTGCCAGCAGTTTACAGGGTAGGTCCTACAATGAGCAGTTCTTC.

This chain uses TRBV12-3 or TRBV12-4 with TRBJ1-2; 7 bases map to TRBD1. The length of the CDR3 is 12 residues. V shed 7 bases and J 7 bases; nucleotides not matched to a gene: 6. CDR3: CASTRDRSGYTF. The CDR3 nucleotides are TGTGCCAGCACCAGGGACAGAAGTGGCTACACCTTC.

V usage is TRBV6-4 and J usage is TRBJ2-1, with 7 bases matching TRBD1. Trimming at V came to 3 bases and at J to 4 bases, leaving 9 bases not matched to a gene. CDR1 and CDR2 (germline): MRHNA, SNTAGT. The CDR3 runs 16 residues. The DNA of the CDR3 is TGTGCCAGCAGTGAGCGGCCGGGACAGCATTACAATGAGCAGTTCTTC. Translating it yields CASSERPGQHYNEQFF.

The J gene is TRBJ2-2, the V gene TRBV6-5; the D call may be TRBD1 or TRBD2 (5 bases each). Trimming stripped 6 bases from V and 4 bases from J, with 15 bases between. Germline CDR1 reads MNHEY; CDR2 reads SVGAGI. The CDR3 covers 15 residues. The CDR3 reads CASRPGARITGELFF. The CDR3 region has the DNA TGTGCCAGCAGACCCGGGGCGCGTATCACCGGGGAGCTGTTTTTT.

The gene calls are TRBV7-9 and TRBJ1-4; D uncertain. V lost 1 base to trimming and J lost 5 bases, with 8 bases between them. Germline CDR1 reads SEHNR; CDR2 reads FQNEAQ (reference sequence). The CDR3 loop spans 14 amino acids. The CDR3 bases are TGTGCCAGCAGCTTAGAGGCAAGGAATGAAAAACTGTTTTTT. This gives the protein CASSLEARNEKLFF.

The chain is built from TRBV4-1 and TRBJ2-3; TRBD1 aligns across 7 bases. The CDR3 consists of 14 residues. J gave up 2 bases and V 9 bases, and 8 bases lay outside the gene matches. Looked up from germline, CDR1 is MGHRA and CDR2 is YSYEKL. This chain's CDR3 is CASSSGTVTDTQYF. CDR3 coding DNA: TGCGCCAGTAGCTCCGGGACAGTCACAGATACGCAGTATTTT.

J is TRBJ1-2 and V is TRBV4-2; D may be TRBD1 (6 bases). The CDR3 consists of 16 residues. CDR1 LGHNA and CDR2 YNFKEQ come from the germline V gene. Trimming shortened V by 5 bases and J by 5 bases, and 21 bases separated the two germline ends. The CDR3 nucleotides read TGTGCCAGCAGCGAGGGCCCGGGGGCGCAGATTTATGGCTACACCTTC. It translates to CASSEGPGAQIYGYTF.

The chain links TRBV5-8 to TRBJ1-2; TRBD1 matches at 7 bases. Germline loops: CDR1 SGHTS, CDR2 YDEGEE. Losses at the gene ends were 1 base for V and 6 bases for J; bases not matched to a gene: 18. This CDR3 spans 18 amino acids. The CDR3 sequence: CASSLMRDAKGAQDGYTF. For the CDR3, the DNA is TGTGCCAGCAGCTTGATGAGGGATGCAAAGGGGGCCCAAGATGGCTACACCTTC. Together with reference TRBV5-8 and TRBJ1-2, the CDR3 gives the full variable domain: EAGVTQSPTHLIKTRGQQATLRCSPISGHTSVYWYQQALGLGLQFLLWYDEGEERNRGNFPPRFSGRQFPNYSSELNVNALELEDSALYLCASSLMRDAKGAQDGYTFGSGTRLTVV.

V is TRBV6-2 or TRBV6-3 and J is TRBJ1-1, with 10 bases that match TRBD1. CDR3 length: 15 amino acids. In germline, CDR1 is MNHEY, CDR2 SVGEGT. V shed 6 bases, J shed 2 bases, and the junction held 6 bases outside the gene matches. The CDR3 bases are TGTGCCAGCAGCCTCGACAGGGGGCGAAACACTGAAGCTTTCTTT. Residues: CASSLDRGRNTEAFF.

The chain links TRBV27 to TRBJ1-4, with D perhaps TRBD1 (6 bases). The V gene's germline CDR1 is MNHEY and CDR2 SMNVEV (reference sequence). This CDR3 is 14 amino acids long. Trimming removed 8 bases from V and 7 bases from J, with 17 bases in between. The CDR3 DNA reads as TGTGCCAGCCACCGCAGGGGTCACGGTGAAAAACTGTTTTTT. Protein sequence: CASHRRGHGEKLFF.

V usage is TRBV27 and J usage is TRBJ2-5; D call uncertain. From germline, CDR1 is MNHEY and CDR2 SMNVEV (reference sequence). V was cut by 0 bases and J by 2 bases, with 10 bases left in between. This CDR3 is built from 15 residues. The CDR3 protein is CASSLSLGGQETQYF. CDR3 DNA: TGTGCCAGCAGTTTATCGTTGGGCGGACAAGAGACCCAGTACTTC.

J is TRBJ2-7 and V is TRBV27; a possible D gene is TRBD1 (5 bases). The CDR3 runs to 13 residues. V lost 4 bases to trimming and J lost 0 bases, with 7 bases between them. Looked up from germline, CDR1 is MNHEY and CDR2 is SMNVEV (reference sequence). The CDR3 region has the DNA TGTGCCAGCAGTTCCAGGGCCTCCTACGAGCAGTACTTC. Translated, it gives CASSSRASYEQYF.

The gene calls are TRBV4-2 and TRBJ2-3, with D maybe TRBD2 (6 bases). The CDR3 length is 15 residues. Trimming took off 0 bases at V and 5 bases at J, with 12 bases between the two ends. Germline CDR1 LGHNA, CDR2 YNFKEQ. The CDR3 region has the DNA TGTGCCAGCAGCCAAGAGGGGGGACGTGTAGATACGCAGTATTTT. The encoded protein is CASSQEGGRVDTQYF.

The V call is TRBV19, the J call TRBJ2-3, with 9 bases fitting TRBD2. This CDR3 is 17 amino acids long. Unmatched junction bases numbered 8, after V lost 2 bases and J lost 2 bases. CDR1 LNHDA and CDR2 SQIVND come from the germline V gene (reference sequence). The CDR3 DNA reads TGTGCCAGTAGTATAAGCTTGACTAGCGGATACACAGATACGCAGTATTTT. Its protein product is CASSISLTSGYTDTQYF.

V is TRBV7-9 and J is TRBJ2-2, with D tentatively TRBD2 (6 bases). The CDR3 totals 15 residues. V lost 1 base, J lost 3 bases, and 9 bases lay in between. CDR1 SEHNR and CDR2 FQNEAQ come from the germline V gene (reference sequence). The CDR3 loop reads CASSLGREDTGELFF. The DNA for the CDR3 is TGTGCCAGCAGCTTAGGCAGGGAGGACACCGGGGAGCTGTTTTTT.

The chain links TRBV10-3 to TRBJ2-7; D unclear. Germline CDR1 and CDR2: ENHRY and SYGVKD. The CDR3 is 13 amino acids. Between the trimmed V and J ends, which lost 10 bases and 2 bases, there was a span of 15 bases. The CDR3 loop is CATSSGPTYEQYV. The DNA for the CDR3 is TGTGCCACCTCTAGTGGACCCACCTACGAGCAGTACGTC.